A selection of T cell receptor beta chains follows, all from one sample in a study of OX40 agonist ivuxolimab in advanced cancers. Clones were sequenced by immunoSEQ multiplex PCR, and TCRdb holds only the in-frame ones, with some missing. Of around 63,000 clones in the sample, approximately 89% were seen once. Material: CD4+ or CD8+ T cells sorted from blood, obtained in a trial of the OX40 agonist ivuxolimab. Receptors originate from an adult with an advanced solid tumor such as melanoma, head and neck, liver or kidney cancer. CDR3s include the opening cysteine and the closing phenylalanine or tryptophan. Only part of the rows carry a size: once, few, many, or a class if the clone is expanded.

V	J	size	CDR3
TRBV6-1	TRBJ1-2	NA	CASSEVAGSYGYTF
TRBV7-2	TRBJ1-4	NA	CASSRRLGDEKLFF
TRBV19	TRBJ1-5	NA	CASSILGVDNQPQHF
TRBV2	TRBJ2-5	few	CASSEGGETQYF
TRBV10-3	TRBJ2-1	NA	CAIGTSGGGNEQFF
TRBV5-4	NA	NA	CASSSGLAGKYNEQFF
TRBV6-6	TRBJ1-1	once	CASRPDRGQGETEAFF
TRBV16	TRBJ1-5	once	CASSQFDRNQPQHF
TRBV5-1	TRBJ2-5	NA	CASSRDNGQETQYF
TRBV19	TRBJ2-1	NA	CASSIDGSGAGYNEQFF
TRBV5-1	TRBJ2-7	once	CASSWGVRYEQYF
TRBV4-2	TRBJ2-3	NA	CASSQDRTGGATDTQYF
TRBV5-1	TRBJ1-6	NA	CASSSTGETRVSPLHF
TRBV5-6	TRBJ1-1	few	CASTSMNTEAFF
TRBV5-1	TRBJ1-4	NA	CASSVTGTATTEKLFF
TRBV2	TRBJ2-5	NA	CASLGTGEETQYF
TRBV7-9	TRBJ1-1	NA	CASSFGGGTEAFF
TRBV11-2	TRBJ2-1	NA	CASSLAGGAVEQFF
TRBV6-1	TRBJ2-5	NA	CASSEVGETQYF
TRBV18	TRBJ2-5	NA	CASSPNSGYQETQYF